Listed here are 13 T cell receptor beta chains from one sample, sequenced in a study of CD8 T cells in ankylosing spondylitis. TCRdb fed the 5' RACE reads into MiXCR, producing one record per CDR3 protein. The profile shows 250,000 or so distinct CDR3 sequences, more than 15% of them singletons. Sequencing was performed on blood, either unsorted or a sorted T cell fraction (not recorded which). The receptors originated from a male donor with ankylosing spondylitis or in good health (not recorded which).

The chain links TRBV4-3 to TRBJ2-7, with 7 bases matching TRBD1. The junction had 4 bases not matched to a gene; V was cut back by 0 bases and J by 2 bases. Germline lookup yields CDR1 LGHNA and CDR2 YSLEER. The CDR3 runs to 15 residues. For the CDR3, the DNA is TGCGCCAGCAGCCAAGATTGGGACAGCACCTACGAGCAGTACTTC. Its protein is CASSQDWDSTYEQYF.

Ten or more counts support this clonotype. The CDR3 loop is CASSDWASGYHEQFF. CDR3 coding DNA: TGTGCCAGCAGTGATTGGGCTAGCGGGTACCATGAGCAGTTCTTC. The V call is TRBV6-1, the J call TRBJ2-1, with 8 bases matching TRBD2. The V segment lost 3 bases and the J segment 8 bases; nucleotides outside the gene matches: 9. CDR1 is MNHNS, CDR2 SASEGT, per germline. The CDR3 loop spans 15 amino acids.

V and J are TRBV6-1 and TRBJ1-1, with 7 bases aligning to TRBD1. CDR1 is MNHNS, CDR2 SASEGT, per germline. V lost 1 base to trimming and J lost 4 bases; unmatched junction nucleotides: 3. The CDR3 has 14 residues. The DNA of the CDR3 is TGTGCCAGCAGTGAAGTAGGGGGCAGCACTGAAGCTTTCTTT. Amino acids: CASSEVGGSTEAFF.

Ten or more counts support this clonotype. V and J are TRBV7-9 and TRBJ2-7; D tentatively reads TRBD1 or TRBD2 (5 bases each). The CDR3 spans 14 residues. From germline, CDR1 is SEHNR and CDR2 FQNEAQ (reference sequence). With 7 bases removed from V and 0 bases from J, the gap between germline ends came to 13 bases. CDR3 protein: CASTSGPNSYEQYF. The CDR3 nucleotides are TGTGCCAGCACCTCGGGACCGAACTCCTACGAGCAGTACTTC.

The chain is built from TRBV7-2 and TRBJ2-1; D not certain. Germline loops: CDR1 SGHTA, CDR2 FQGNSA. The germline V and J ends were trimmed by 2 bases and 6 bases, with 11 bases remaining between them. The CDR3 sequence is 14 residues long. CDR3 DNA: TGTGCCAGCAGCTTAAGAATGCTAACCAATGAGCAGTTCTTC. It encodes CASSLRMLTNEQFF.

This clonotype was seen many times. The V gene is TRBV7-2, the J gene TRBJ1-2; D gene uncertain. The CDR3 loop spans 13 amino acids. Trimming shortened V by 5 bases and J by 7 bases, and 14 bases separated the two germline ends. Germline V CDR1 and CDR2: SGHTA, FQGNSA. In nucleotides, the CDR3 is TGTGCCAGCAGCCCAGTTCCCAGCCCTGGCTACACCTTC. It yields the protein CASSPVPSPGYTF.

The V gene is TRBV7-9, the J gene TRBJ1-6, with D perhaps TRBD1 (5 bases). The CDR3 runs to 15 residues. Germline loops: CDR1 SEHNR, CDR2 FQNEAQ (reference sequence). Trimming stripped 1 base from V and 6 bases from J, with 10 bases between. The CDR3 sequence: CASSLEGVINSPLHF. As DNA, the CDR3 is TGTGCCAGCAGCTTAGAAGGGGTTATTAATTCACCCCTCCACTTT.

The sample holds a few counts of this clonotype. The V and J genes are TRBV12-3 or TRBV12-4 and TRBJ2-3; D is unclear. The CDR3 is made up of 13 amino acids. V was shortened by 6 bases and J by 0 bases, with 7 bases between the two germline ends. The CDR3 spells CASRGYSTDTQYF. The DNA of the CDR3 is TGTGCCAGCAGGGGGTATAGCACAGATACGCAGTATTTT.

This chain connects TRBV29-1 to TRBJ2-5; 9 nucleotides align to TRBD1. This CDR3 spans 15 amino acids. The germline V gene encodes CDR1 SQVTM and CDR2 ANQGSEA. Trimming cost V 4 bases and J 5 bases; bases outside gene matches: 11. CDR3 nucleotide sequence: TGCAGCGTTGCAATACAGGGGGCAAGTCTCGAGACCCAGTACTTC. This translates into CSVAIQGASLETQYF.

Many counts were recorded for this clonotype. The rearrangement uses TRBV7-9 and TRBJ2-2; 7 bases agree with TRBD2. Per germline, CDR1 SEHNR and CDR2 FQNEAQ (reference sequence). The CDR3 covers 16 residues. V lost 4 bases, J lost 1 base, and 6 bases stayed unmatched. The CDR3 nucleotides are TGTGCCAGCAGCTACCCTAGCGGCCTGAACACCGGGGAGCTGTTTTTT. Residues: CASSYPSGLNTGELFF.

This clonotype was picked up a small number of times. This rearrangement joins TRBV4-1 to TRBJ2-7, with D possibly TRBD1 on 5 matching bases. The CDR3 sequence is 15 residues long. Trimming cost V 0 bases and J 2 bases, with 11 bases left between them. CDR1 and CDR2 (germline): MGHRA, YSYEKL. The CDR3: CASSQDSEGAYEQYF. The CDR3, as DNA: TGCGCCAGCAGCCAAGATTCCGAAGGGGCCTACGAGCAGTACTTC.

The V and J genes are TRBV4-1 and TRBJ2-1; TRBD2 matches 9 bases. CDR1 MGHRA and CDR2 YSYEKL come from the germline V gene. V shed 5 bases and J 5 bases; nucleotides not matched to a gene: 13. This CDR3 has 17 amino acids. The CDR3 DNA follows: TGCGCCAGCAGCTATAAACCGGGACTAGCAGACCACAATGAGCAGTTCTTC. Translated: CASSYKPGLADHNEQFF.

This clonotype was seen only a few times. The genes are TRBV12-3 or TRBV12-4 and TRBJ2-2, with D hard to call. CDR3 length: 16 residues. V was clipped by 4 bases and J by 4 bases, with 16 bases between them. In DNA form, the CDR3 reads TGTGCCAGCAGTTGTTCATCGATTTACCCCACCGGGGAGCTGTTTTTT. Protein product: CASSCSSIYPTGELFF.